The sequence of this T cell receptor (beta chain) was determined in a study of blood T cell repertoires in COVID-19. The protocol was immunoSEQ multiplex PCR, while the TCRdb copy is restricted to in-frame clones and leaves out a portion. The sample has 70,000 or so clones, just under 80% seen once. The sequence was collected from a human donor in a cohort sampled during active COVID-19. Sequenced input: peripheral blood.

This CDR3 is CASSFEGGGTEAFF. CDR3 sequence (DNA): TGTGCCAGCAGTTTTGAGGGCGGCGGGACTGAAGCTTTCTTT. The chain joins TRBV28 to TRBJ1-1, with D uncertain. V lost 3 bases and J lost 5, with 13 bases in between. The CDR3 consists of 14 residues. CDR1 and CDR2 (germline): MDHEN, SYDVKM.